This T cell receptor beta chain is drawn from a study of T cell changes during pregnancy in multiple sclerosis (dated by TCRdb to the late 2010s). Describing the broader study: In women with multiple sclerosis, the researchers looked at how the T cell repertoire shifted as pregnancy progressed.

The CDR3 numbers 12 residues from cysteine through phenylalanine. Only the CDR3 portion is preserved as DNA: 36 bases, with reading frame beginning at the first base. From a lookup of the germline V gene, CDR1 and CDR2 are ENHRY and SYGVKD. V loses 0 bases of germline sequence and J loses 6 bases, and the interval between the two ends is 6 bases. On this clone itself: There is no known antigen for this receptor. Nothing much larger sits one base from this clone, and base qualities are not available.

The library was prepared using the immunoSEQ multiplex PCR assay. TCRdb obtained this table from immuneACCESS and retained in-frame rearrangements with V and J assigned. These tables miss some clones; where compared with another copy, unresolved V genes account for less than half of the shortfall, and the remainder is unexplained. In this sample the table shows around 68,000 clones, 90% to 95% of which occur a single time. Less than 0.45% of the sample rests with the top ten. The clonotype was recovered from a female donor with multiple sclerosis, enrolled in a pregnancy study. The sequence joins TRBV10-3 to TRBJ2-7, with the D segment identity uncertain. The material was CD4+ T cells from peripheral blood mononuclear cells, obtained before pregnancy. The CDR3 sequence is CAISESSVEQYF. The DNA sequence follows: TGTGCCATCAGTGAGTCGTCGGTCGAGCAGTACTTC.